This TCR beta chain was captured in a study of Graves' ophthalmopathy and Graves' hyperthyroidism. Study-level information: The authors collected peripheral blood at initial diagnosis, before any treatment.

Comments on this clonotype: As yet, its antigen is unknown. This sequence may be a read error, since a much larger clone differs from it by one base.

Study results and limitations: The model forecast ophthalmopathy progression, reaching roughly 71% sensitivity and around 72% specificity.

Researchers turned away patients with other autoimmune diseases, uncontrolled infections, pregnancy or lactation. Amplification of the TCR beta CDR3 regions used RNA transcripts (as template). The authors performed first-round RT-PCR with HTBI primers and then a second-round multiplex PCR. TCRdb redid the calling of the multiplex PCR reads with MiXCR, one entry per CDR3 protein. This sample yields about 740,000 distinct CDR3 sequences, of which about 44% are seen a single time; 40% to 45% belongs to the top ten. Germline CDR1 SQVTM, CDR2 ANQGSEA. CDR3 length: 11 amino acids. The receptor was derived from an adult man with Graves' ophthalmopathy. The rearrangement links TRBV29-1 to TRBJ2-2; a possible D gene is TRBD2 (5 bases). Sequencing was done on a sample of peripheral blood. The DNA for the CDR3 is TGCAGCGTTGCGAACACCGGGGAGCTGTCTTTT. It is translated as CSVANTGELSF.